The 10 T cell receptor beta chains presented below share a single source sample, sequenced in a study of T cell responses to AZD1222 COVID-19 vaccine. The repertoire was sequenced with immunoSEQ multiplex PCR; TCRdb's copy has only in-frame clones and lacks some. Of about 120,000 clones in the sample, roughly 85% were seen once. The material was peripheral blood, obtained on day 0 of MenACWY control vaccination. The receptors were gathered from an adult in good health.

The chain uses TRBV30 and TRBJ1-4; TRBD1 matches 7 bases. The length of the CDR3 is 14 residues. Germline V gene sequence: CDR1 GTSNPN, CDR2 SVGIG (reference sequence). V was clipped by 6 bases and J by 4 bases; unmatched bases: 8. CDR3 protein: CACHIGQVNEKLFF. As DNA, the CDR3 is TGTGCCTGCCACATTGGACAGGTTAATGAAAAACTGTTTTTT.

V usage is TRBV7-9 and J usage is TRBJ1-6; D remains unclear. Between the trimmed V and J ends, which lost 5 bases and 10 bases, there was a span of 15 bases. The CDR3 spans 14 residues. Germline CDR1 reads SEHNR; CDR2 reads FQNEAQ (reference sequence). CDR3 in amino acids: CASSPISGHSPLHF. The CDR3 DNA reads as TGTGCCAGCAGCCCTATATCCGGGCACTCACCCCTCCACTTT.

The chain employs TRBV27 and TRBJ2-3; 7 nucleotides match TRBD1. The CDR3 contains 16 residues. Per germline, CDR1 MNHEY and CDR2 SMNVEV (reference sequence). V shed 6 bases, J shed 1 base, and the junction held 10 bases outside the gene matches. The CDR3: CASRPQAQGGTDTQYF. The CDR3 nucleotides read TGTGCCAGCAGACCCCAAGCGCAGGGGGGCACAGATACGCAGTATTTT.

This clone was detected only a few times. The chain joins TRBV5-6 to TRBJ1-6; 8 bases are shared with TRBD1. V was pared by 0 bases and J by 9 bases, with 11 bases of the junction left unmatched. In germline, CDR1 is SGHDT, CDR2 YYEEEE. This CDR3 contains 17 residues. CDR3 region: CASSLGQGSLRSSPLHF. In nucleotides, the CDR3 is TGTGCCAGCAGCTTGGGACAGGGGAGTCTGCGGTCTTCACCCCTCCACTTT.

The gene calls are TRBV29-1 and TRBJ2-2; 11 bases line up with TRBD2. V shed 6 bases and J 2 bases; nucleotides not matched to a gene: 5. Germline CDR1 SQVTM, CDR2 ANQGSEA. This CDR3 is 15 amino acids long. The CDR3 is CSVRTSGGNTGELFF. The CDR3, as DNA: TGCAGCGTCCGAACTAGCGGGGGTAACACCGGGGAGCTGTTTTTT.

J is TRBJ2-5 and V is TRBV2; possibly TRBD1 for D (5 bases). The CDR3 spans 13 residues. Germline V gives CDR1 SNHLY, CDR2 FYNNEI. Trimming pared 6 bases from V and 2 bases from J, leaving 10 bases between. In nucleotides, the CDR3 is TGTGCCAGCAGGGGGCCCCTTCAAGAGACCCAGTACTTC. It encodes CASRGPLQETQYF. The variable domain in full, completed from reference TRBV2 and TRBJ2-5, reads EPEVTQTPSHQVTQMGQEVILRCVPISNHLYFYWYRQILGQKVEFLVSFYNNEISEKSEIFDDQFSVERPDGSNFTLKIRSTKLEDSAMYFCASRGPLQETQYFGPGTRLLVL.

V and J are TRBV5-1 and TRBJ1-1; 8 nucleotides agree with TRBD1. V gave up 4 bases and J gave up 11 bases; unmatched junction bases: 13. The CDR3 extends over 14 amino acids. The germline gives CDR1 SGHRS, CDR2 YFSETQ. DNA for the CDR3: TGCGCCAGCAGCCTGGGACAGGCTACCTCGGGGGCTTTCTTT. Translation gives CASSLGQATSGAFF.

The chain is built from TRBV18 and TRBJ1-5; 9 nucleotides agree with TRBD1. V gave up 4 bases and J gave up 6 bases; unmatched junction bases: 13. Germline CDR1 is KGHSH and CDR2 is LQKENI. The CDR3 spans 17 residues. The CDR3 reads CASSLALDRGGVQPQHF. CDR3 in DNA: TGTGCCAGCTCACTGGCCTTGGACAGGGGAGGGGTTCAGCCCCAGCATTTT.

In its sample, this clone was seen once. A read error may account for a junction end that differs from germline. The same CDR3 is also encoded by other DNA sequences in this sample. The chain combines TRBV19 with TRBJ2-2; D might be TRBD2 (5 bases). This CDR3 comprises 12 residues. Germline lookup yields CDR1 LNHDA and CDR2 SQIVND (reference sequence). DNA for the CDR3: TGTGCCAGTAGCACGAACACCGGGGAACTGTTTTTT. Its protein is CASSTNTGELFF.

The chain links TRBV5-8 to TRBJ2-7; D might be TRBD1 (6 bases). Trimming removed 4 bases at V and 2 bases at J, with 10 bases between. This CDR3 comprises 13 residues. Germline assignment: CDR1 SGHTS and CDR2 YDEGEE. The CDR3 here is CASSPDRTYEQYF. The CDR3, as DNA: TGTGCCAGCAGCCCTGACAGGACCTACGAGCAGTACTTC.